The clone carrying this TCR beta chain was recorded many times. Antigen: not known. This record comes from a study of human T cells and chemical hapten exposure. The study's findings and limits: The study found that PT1 expanded TCR counts correlated positively with patch test score. Expanded TCRs grouped into significantly more large CDR3 similarity clusters than controls produced.

The junction had 11 bases not matched to a gene; V was cut back by 8 bases and J by 0 bases. Germline assignment: CDR1 SNHLY and CDR2 FYNNEI. The CDR3 is 18 residues long. Time point given: patch test 2, 6 weeks after DPC sensitization. Noted treatment: therapeutic diphenylcyclopropenone sensitization with weekly scalp DPC. Whole blood, unfractionated, served as the material for total RNA extraction. TCRdb called the RACE reads again in MiXCR, with one record for every CDR3 protein. The table records approximately 350,000 distinct CDR3 sequences, under 6.5% of them present only once. The source of this sequence is a woman aged 18-29 years with alopecia areata. Some clones in this sample may be carry-over from other donors' samples. The chain couples TRBV2 to TRBJ1-6; 9 nucleotides line up with TRBD1. The sequencing here drew on whole blood, taken in connection with sensitization to the hapten diphenylcyclopropenone (DPC). CDR3 nucleotides: TGTGCCAGCGGAGGGACAGGGTCTGCGAGCTCCTATAATTCACCCCTCCACTTT. Translating gives CASGGTGSASSYNSPLHF.